These T cell receptor beta chains were read from a single sample in a study of blood T cells in healthy people across ages. TCRdb re-called the 5' RACE reads through MiXCR, storing one row per CDR3 protein. The sample carries around 1,000,000 distinct CDR3 sequences, under 30% recorded once. These records were also assigned to another study, of T cells of mothers and their children.

Input material: blood. The receptors here all came from a girl aged 2-10 years in good health. The CDR3 runs from the conserved cysteine through the conserved F or W. A D gene is named only where the DNA matches it firmly. A clone size is listed for some rows: how often the clone was seen (once, few, many), or a class if it is expanded.

TRBV6-5	TRBD2	TRBJ2-1	once	TGTGCCAGCAGCCCCATTAGCGGGGGCCTTGAGCAGTTCTTC	CASSPISGGLEQFF
TRBV3-1	TRBD2	TRBJ2-3	few	TGTGCCAGCAGCCAAGAGCGGGGGTACACAGATACGCAGTATTTT	CASSQERGYTDTQYF
TRBV29-1	TRBD2	TRBJ2-2	NA	TGCAGCGCCGCATTAGCGGGAGGGCAAGGGGAGCTGTTTTTT	CSAALAGGQGELFF
TRBV13	TRBD2	TRBJ2-5	few	TGTGCCAGCAGCGCCCGGGACTATGCCCAAGAGACCCAGTACTTC	CASSARDYAQETQYF
TRBV4-1	NA	TRBJ2-5	few	TGCGCCAGCAGCCAATTGTTCCAAGAGACCCAGTACTTC	CASSQLFQETQYF
TRBV10-3	NA	TRBJ2-1	NA	TGTGCCATCAGGGTACTAGAGACCCATGAGCAGTTCTTC	CAIRVLETHEQFF
TRBV29-1	NA	TRBJ2-1	NA	TGCAGCGTTGAAGCAAGGGGGAAAAAGTCAAGTGAGCAGTTCTTC	CSVEARGKKSSEQFF
TRBV7-8	NA	TRBJ1-5	few	TGTGCCAGCAGCTTAATAATCGGAGGCAATCAGCCCCAGCATTTT	CASSLIIGGNQPQHF
TRBV7-9	TRBD1	TRBJ1-6	few	TGTGCCAGCAGCTTAATGCGGGACAGGGACTATAATTCACCCCTCCACTTT	CASSLMRDRDYNSPLHF
TRBV9	TRBD1	TRBJ1-5	NA	TGTGCCAGCAGCTCCGGGACAGGGGTCCAGCCCCAGCATTTT	CASSSGTGVQPQHF
TRBV7-9	NA	TRBJ2-7	NA	TGTGCCAGCACGGGTAGGGTCTACGAGCAGTACTTC	CASTGRVYEQYF
TRBV29-1	NA	TRBJ2-1	few	TGCAGCGTTGACCGGCGGGCTAGCCCGAACTCCTACAATGAGCAGTTCTTC	CSVDRRASPNSYNEQFF
TRBV12-3/TRBV12-4	NA	TRBJ2-2	NA	TGTGCCAGCAGTTTTGTTGCTGGATGGACCCGCGGGACCGGGGAGCTGTTTTTT	CASSFVAGWTRGTGELFF
TRBV5-1	NA	TRBJ2-5	few	TGCGCCAGCAGCCCATACTACCAAGAGACCCAGTACTTC	CASSPYYQETQYF
TRBV7-9	TRBD1	TRBJ1-2	NA	TGTGCCAGCAGCTTTCCGGGACAGGGGAATGGCTACACCTTC	CASSFPGQGNGYTF
TRBV3-1	TRBD2	TRBJ2-5	few	TGTGCCAGCAGCCAAGATACGAGACTAGCGGGAGGAGGGGAGACCCAGTACTTC	CASSQDTRLAGGGETQYF
TRBV12-3/TRBV12-4	NA	TRBJ1-3	few	TGTGCCAGTGGGACCGGGATCCTTGGAAACACCATATATTTT	CASGTGILGNTIYF
TRBV29-1	NA	TRBJ2-1	few	TGCAGCTTCAATGAGCAGTTCTTC	CSFNEQFF
TRBV5-6	NA	TRBJ1-5	NA	TGTGCCAGCAGCTTTCAGACGAGCGGCAATCAGCCCCAGCATTTT	CASSFQTSGNQPQHF
TRBV13	TRBD2	TRBJ2-2	NA	TGTGCCAGCAGTTATGGACTAGCGGGAGACACCGGGGAGCTGTTTTTT	CASSYGLAGDTGELFF
TRBV7-3	NA	TRBJ2-1	few	TGTGCCAGCAGCTTAGGTGGATACTTCTACAATGAGCAGTTCTTC	CASSLGGYFYNEQFF
TRBV14	NA	TRBJ1-1	NA	TGTGCCAGCAGCCAGGCCCTAGGGGCTAACACTGAAGCTTTCTTT	CASSQALGANTEAFF
TRBV19	TRBD1	TRBJ2-7	NA	TGTGCCAGTAGTTCCGGGACAGGGGTTGTTGCCTACGAGCAGTACTTC	CASSSGTGVVAYEQYF
TRBV5-1	NA	TRBJ2-1	NA	TGCGCCAGCAGCTTGCGAGCTAGCGTCAATGAGCAGTTCTTC	CASSLRASVNEQFF
TRBV7-9	NA	TRBJ2-7	NA	TGTGCCAGCAGAGGACTGGACTCCCACGAGCAGTACTTC	CASRGLDSHEQYF
TRBV7-2	NA	TRBJ2-3	NA	TGTGCCAGCAGCTTAAAAGCCGAATACCATTCTAGCACAGATACGCAGTATTTT	CASSLKAEYHSSTDTQYF
TRBV7-8	NA	TRBJ2-7	NA	TGTGCCAGCAGCTTAGACTCCCTCGAGCAGTACTTC	CASSLDSLEQYF
TRBV27	NA	TRBJ2-1	few	TGTGCCAGCAGTTTTGTGGGAGTGGGTCCGAATGAGCAGTTCTTC	CASSFVGVGPNEQFF
TRBV9	NA	TRBJ2-2	few	TGTGCCAGCAGCGTCAGTCTCGCCGGGGAGCTGTTTTTT	CASSVSLAGELFF
TRBV27	NA	TRBJ2-7	few	TGTGCCAGCAGCCTACACGGGTCCCTCCTAGGGGAGTACTTC	CASSLHGSLLGEYF
TRBV6-4	TRBD1	TRBJ1-2	NA	TGTGCCAGCAGGGGACAGGGAGATCCGGCTAACTATGGCTACACCTTC	CASRGQGDPANYGYTF